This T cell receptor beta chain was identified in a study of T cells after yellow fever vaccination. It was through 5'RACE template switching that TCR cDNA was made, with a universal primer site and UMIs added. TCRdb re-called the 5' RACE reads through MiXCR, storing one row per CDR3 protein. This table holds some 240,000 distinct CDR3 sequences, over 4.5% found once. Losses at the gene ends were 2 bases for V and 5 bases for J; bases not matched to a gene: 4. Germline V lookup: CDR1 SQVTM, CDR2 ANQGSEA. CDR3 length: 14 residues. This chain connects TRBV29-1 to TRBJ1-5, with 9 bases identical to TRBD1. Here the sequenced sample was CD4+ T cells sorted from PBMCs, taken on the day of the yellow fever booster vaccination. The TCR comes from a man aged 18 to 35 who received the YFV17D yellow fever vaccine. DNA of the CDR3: TGCAGCGTTGAACCGGGACAGGGCGATCAGCCCCAGCATTTT. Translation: CSVEPGQGDQPQHF.